Sequencing of this T cell receptor beta chain was carried out in a study of cytomegalovirus exposure and HLA in healthy donors. Whole-study results and caveats: Most observed TCR sequences were rare, whereas some public TCRs were detected in many donors. HLA-A and HLA-B allele assignments for most subjects were reportedly predicted accurately using TCR beta sequences. As a later analysis showed, several of the most significant clusters appeared to be linked to common viral pathogens.

Comments on this clone: The antigen is unknown.

The donors gave bone marrow, and they were healthy. Primers included in the PCR were 60 Vbeta and 13 Jbeta primers. Measured with immunoSEQ multiplex PCR; TCRdb has only the in-frame clones, and not every one. The sample carries over 150,000 clones, approximately 74% recorded once. The CDR3 has 15 amino acids. CDR1 and CDR2 from the germline V gene are SGHVS and FQNEAQ. V dropped 5 bases and J dropped 8; count of bases not matched to a gene: 9. The chain is built from TRBV7-8 and TRBJ1-2; the match to TRBD1 covers 12 bases. What was sequenced was PBMCs. The receptor's source is a man in his thirties or forties in good health and CMV-seronegative. The chain's CDR3 is CASSHGTGGRRGYTF. The DNA of the CDR3 is TGTGCCAGCAGCCACGGGACAGGGGGCCGGCGCGGCTACACCTTC.